This T cell receptor beta chain was captured in a study of blood T cell repertoires in COVID-19. Study as a whole: Italy, Spain and the United States were the sources of the convalescent and acute COVID-19 samples.

Methods used by the authors: Reference gene primer amplification yielded estimated nucleated cell counts. Measured with immunoSEQ multiplex PCR; TCRdb has only the in-frame clones, and not every one. D and trimming were read from the DNA, whereas the V and J calls and clone size are those reported in that table. The table includes roughly 100,000 clones, around nine tenths detected once. Unmatched junction bases numbered 7, after V lost 5 bases and J lost 3 bases. Germline V CDR1 and CDR2: SGHTS, YDEGEE. The CDR3 runs 15 residues. The clonotype comes from a man over 45 with active COVID-19. The sequenced sample consisted of peripheral blood. The chain links TRBV5-8 to TRBJ1-5; 8 nucleotides line up with TRBD1. This chain's CDR3 is CASSRGTGDNQPQHF. Here the CDR3 DNA reads TGTGCCAGCAGTCGCGGGACAGGCGACAATCAGCCCCAGCATTTT.